The sequence of this T cell receptor beta chain was determined in a study of cytomegalovirus exposure and HLA in healthy donors. Study conclusions and caveats: Many donors shared some public TCRs, even though most TCR sequences were rare. Overall, under 200 TCR beta chains were annotated as cytomegalovirus-associated.

13 Jbeta primers and 60 Vbeta primers were used for the PCR. Here immunoSEQ multiplex PCR was the method, and the copy in TCRdb shows in-frame clones only, minus some. The sample contains 170,000 or so clones, 75% to 90% of which appear only once. This clone was detected only a few times. Antigen: not known. V shed 0 bases and J 12 bases; nucleotides not matched to a gene: 10. Germline V gene lookup returns CDR1 SGDLS and CDR2 YYNGEE. The CDR3 has 15 residues. Sequencing was carried out using PBMCs. The chain joins TRBV9 to TRBJ2-1, with 9 bases identical to TRBD2. This receptor was identified in a man aged 50-59 years in good health and CMV-seronegative. DNA of the CDR3: TGTGCCAGCAGCGTAGGGCGGGAGGGAACTCGGGGGCAGTTCTTC. It is translated as CASSVGREGTRGQFF.